This T cell receptor (beta chain) was observed in a study of post-analysis software for immune sequencing data. The overall study: Patients with relapsing-remitting, secondary progressive and progressive-relapsing multiple sclerosis courses were all represented. Study conclusions and caveats: Compared against controls, patients with multiple sclerosis displayed significantly lower normalized Chao1 diversity.

Remarks on this clonotype: The antigen is unknown.

Each TCR beta cDNA library carried unique molecular identifiers. One entry per CDR3 protein results from TCRdb running MiXCR on the PCR reads. Seen here are fewer than 900,000 distinct CDR3 sequences, 35% to 55% observed once, and the top ten hold 4.9%. Source material: blood. This receptor was taken from a girl aged 5-17 years with multiple sclerosis.

CDR3 amino acids: CASSYSQKGQDLQETQYF. CDR3 nucleotides: TGTGCCAGCAGTTACTCGCAAAAGGGACAAGATCTTCAAGAGACCCAGTACTTC. The V and J genes are TRBV6-2 or TRBV6-3 and TRBJ2-5; maybe TRBD1 (6 bases). The CDR3 runs 18 residues. CDR1 and CDR2 from the germline V gene are MNHEY and SVGEGT. V was shortened by 0 bases and J by 2 bases, with 19 bases between the two germline ends.